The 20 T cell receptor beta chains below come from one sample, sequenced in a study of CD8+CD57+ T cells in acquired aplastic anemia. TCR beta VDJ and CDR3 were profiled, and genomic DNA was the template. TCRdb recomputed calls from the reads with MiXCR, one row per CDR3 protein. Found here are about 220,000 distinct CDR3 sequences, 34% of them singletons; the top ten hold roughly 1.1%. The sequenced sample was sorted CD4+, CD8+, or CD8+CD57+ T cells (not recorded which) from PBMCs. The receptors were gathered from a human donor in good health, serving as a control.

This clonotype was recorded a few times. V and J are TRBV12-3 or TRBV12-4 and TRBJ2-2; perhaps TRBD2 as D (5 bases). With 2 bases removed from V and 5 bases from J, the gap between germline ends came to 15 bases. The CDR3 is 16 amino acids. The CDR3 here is CASSLIPSGSTGELFF. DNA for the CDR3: TGTGCCAGCAGTTTAATTCCTTCGGGGTCTACCGGGGAGCTGTTTTTT.

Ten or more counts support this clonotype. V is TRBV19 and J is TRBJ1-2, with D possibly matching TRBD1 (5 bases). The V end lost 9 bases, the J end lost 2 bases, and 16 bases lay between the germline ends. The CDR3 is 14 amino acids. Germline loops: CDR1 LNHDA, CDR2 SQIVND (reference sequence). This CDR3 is CASKRGELNYGYTF. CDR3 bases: TGTGCCAGCAAGAGAGGGGAATTAAACTATGGCTACACCTTC.

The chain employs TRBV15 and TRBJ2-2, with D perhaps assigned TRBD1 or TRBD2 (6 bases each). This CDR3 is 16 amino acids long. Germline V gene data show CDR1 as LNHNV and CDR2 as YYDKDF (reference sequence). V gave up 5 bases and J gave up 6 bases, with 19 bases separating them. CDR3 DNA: TGTGCCACCAGCTCTCAAAGGGGGGTATTAGCCGGGGAGCTGTTTTTT. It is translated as CATSSQRGVLAGELFF.

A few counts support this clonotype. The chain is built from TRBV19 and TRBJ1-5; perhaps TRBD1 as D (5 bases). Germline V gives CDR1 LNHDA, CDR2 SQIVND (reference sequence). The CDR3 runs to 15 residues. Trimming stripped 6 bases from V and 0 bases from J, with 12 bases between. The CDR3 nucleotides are TGTGCCAGTAGGGGGCGCCTAGGTAGCAATCAGCCCCAGCATTTT. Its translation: CASRGRLGSNQPQHF. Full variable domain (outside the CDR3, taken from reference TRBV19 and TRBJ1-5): DGGITQSPKYLFRKEGQNVTLSCEQNLNHDAMYWYRQDPGQGLRLIYYSQIVNDFQKGDIAEGYSVSREKKESFPLTVTSAQKNPTAFYLCASRGRLGSNQPQHFGDGTRLSIL.

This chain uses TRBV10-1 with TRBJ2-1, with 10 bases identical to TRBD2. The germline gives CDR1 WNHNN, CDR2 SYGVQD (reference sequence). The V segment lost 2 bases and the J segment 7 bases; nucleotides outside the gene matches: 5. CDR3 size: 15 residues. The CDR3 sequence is CASSEDSGRKNEQFF. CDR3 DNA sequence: TGCGCCAGCAGTGAGGATAGCGGGAGGAAGAATGAGCAGTTCTTC.

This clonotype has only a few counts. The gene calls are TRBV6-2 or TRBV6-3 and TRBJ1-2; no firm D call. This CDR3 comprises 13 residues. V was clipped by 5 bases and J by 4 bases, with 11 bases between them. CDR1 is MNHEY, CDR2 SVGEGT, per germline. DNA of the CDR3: TGTGCCAGCAGTCCGCGAGGGATCTATGGCTACACCTTC. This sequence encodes CASSPRGIYGYTF.

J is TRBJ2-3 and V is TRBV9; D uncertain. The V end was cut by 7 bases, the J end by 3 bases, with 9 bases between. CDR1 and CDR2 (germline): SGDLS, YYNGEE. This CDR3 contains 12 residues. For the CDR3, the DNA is TGTGCCAGCGGAAGCGAGACAGATACGCAGTATTTT. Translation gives CASGSETDTQYF.

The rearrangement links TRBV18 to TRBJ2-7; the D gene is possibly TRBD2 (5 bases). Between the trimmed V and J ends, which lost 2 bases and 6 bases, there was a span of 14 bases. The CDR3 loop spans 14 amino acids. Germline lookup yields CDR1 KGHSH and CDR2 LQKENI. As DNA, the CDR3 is TGTGCCAGCTCACCATCGCGGGCCAGAGGCGAGCAGTACTTC. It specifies CASSPSRARGEQYF.

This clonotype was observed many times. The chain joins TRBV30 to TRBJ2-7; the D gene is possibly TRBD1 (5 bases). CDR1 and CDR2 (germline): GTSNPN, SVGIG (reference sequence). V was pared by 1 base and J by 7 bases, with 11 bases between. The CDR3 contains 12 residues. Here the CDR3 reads CAWSAQGWEQYF. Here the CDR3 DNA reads TGTGCCTGGAGTGCTCAGGGTTGGGAGCAGTACTTC.

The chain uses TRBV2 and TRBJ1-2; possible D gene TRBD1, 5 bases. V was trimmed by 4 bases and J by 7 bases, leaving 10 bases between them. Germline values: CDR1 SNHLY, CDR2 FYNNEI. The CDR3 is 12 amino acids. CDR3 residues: CASSGGAFGYTF. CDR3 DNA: TGTGCCAGCAGTGGAGGGGCGTTTGGCTACACCTTC.

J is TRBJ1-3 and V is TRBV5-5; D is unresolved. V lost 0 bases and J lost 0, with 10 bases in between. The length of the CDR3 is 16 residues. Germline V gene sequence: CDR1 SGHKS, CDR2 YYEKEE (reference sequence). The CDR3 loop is CASSLGTASSGNTIYF. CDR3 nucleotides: TGTGCCAGCAGCTTGGGGACGGCGAGCTCTGGAAACACCATATATTTT.

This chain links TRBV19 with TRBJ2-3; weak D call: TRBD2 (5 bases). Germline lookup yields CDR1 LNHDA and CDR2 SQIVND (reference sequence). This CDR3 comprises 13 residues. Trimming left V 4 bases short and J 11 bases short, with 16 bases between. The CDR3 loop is CASSTPGSEMQYF. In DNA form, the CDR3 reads TGTGCCAGTAGTACGCCGGGGTCAGAAATGCAGTATTTT.

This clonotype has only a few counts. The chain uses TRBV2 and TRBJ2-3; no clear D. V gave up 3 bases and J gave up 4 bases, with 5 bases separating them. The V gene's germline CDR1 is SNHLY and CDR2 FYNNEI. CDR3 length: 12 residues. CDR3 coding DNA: TGTGCCAGCAGTGATCCAGCAGATACGCAGTATTTT. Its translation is CASSDPADTQYF. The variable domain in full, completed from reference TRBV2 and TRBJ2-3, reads EPEVTQTPSHQVTQMGQEVILRCVPISNHLYFYWYRQILGQKVEFLVSFYNNEISEKSEIFDDQFSVERPDGSNFTLKIRSTKLEDSAMYFCASSDPADTQYFGPGTRLTVL.

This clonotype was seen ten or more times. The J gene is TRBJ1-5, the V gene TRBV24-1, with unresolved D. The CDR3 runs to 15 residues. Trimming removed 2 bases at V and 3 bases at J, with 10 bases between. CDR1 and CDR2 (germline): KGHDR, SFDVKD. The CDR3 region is CATSDSGKPNQPQHF. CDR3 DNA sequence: TGTGCCACCAGTGATTCGGGCAAACCCAATCAGCCCCAGCATTTT.

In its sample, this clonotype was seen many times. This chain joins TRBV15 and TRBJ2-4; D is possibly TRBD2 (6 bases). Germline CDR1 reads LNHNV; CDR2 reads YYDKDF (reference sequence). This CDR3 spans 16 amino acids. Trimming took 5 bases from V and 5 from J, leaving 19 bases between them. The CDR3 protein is CATSPRRGGTQNIQYF. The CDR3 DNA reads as TGTGCCACCAGCCCACGACGAGGTGGGACTCAAAACATTCAGTACTTC.

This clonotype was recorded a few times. The CDR3 is CASSPDRDYGYTF. Written as DNA, the CDR3 is TGTGCCAGCAGCCCGGACAGGGACTATGGCTACACCTTC. The chain carries TRBV9 and TRBJ1-2, with TRBD1 matching 8 bases. Germline loops: CDR1 SGDLS, CDR2 YYNGEE. The ends lost 4 bases at V and 3 bases at J; junction bases unmatched: 2. The CDR3 has 13 amino acids.

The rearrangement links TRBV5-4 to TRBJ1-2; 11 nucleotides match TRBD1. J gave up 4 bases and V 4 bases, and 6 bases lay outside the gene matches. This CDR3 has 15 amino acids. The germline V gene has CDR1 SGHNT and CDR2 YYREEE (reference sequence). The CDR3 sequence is CASSADRGLVYGYTF. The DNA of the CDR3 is TGTGCCAGCAGCGCGGACAGGGGGCTCGTCTATGGCTACACCTTC.

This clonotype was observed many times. DNA of the CDR3: TGTGCCAGCAGCCAACTAATGAACACTGAAGCTTTCTTT. This gives the protein CASSQLMNTEAFF. The V call is TRBV3-1, the J call TRBJ1-1; no reliable D call. The CDR3 extends over 13 amino acids. Germline CDR1 is LGHDT and CDR2 is YNNKEL (reference sequence). Between the trimmed V and J ends, which lost 2 bases and 0 bases, there was a span of 4 bases.

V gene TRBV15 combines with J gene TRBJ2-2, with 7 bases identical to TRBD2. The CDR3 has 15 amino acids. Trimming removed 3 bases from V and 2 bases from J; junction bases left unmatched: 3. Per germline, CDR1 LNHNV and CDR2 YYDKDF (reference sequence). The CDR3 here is CATSSRTRNTGELFF. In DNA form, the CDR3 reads TGTGCCACCAGCAGTAGGACTAGAAACACCGGGGAGCTGTTTTTT.

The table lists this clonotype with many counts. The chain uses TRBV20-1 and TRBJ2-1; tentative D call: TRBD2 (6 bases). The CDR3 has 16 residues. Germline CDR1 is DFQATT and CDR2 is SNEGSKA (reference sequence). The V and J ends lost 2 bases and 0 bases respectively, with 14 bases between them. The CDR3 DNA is TGCAGTGCTAGACTGGCTAGCGCAAGCTCCTACAATGAGCAGTTCTTC. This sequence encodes CSARLASASSYNEQFF.